The 26 T cell receptor beta chains below come from one sample, sequenced in a study of cytomegalovirus exposure and HLA in healthy donors. Libraries were prepared by immunoSEQ multiplex PCR; TCRdb keeps only in-frame clonotypes and omits some of them. The sample consists of some 310,000 clones, roughly 87% of them appearing once. What was sequenced was PBMCs. The receptors originated from a man aged 25-40 years in good health and CMV-seronegative.

A note on this clone: A junction end diverges from the germline sequence, so it may reflect a read error. This rearrangement joins TRBV7-9 to TRBJ2-5; D might be TRBD2 (6 bases). The germline CDR1 and CDR2 sequences are SEHNR and FQNEAQ (reference sequence). The CDR3 runs 15 residues. CDR3 region: CASSLASGIKETQYF. The DNA of the CDR3 is TGTGCCAGCAGCCTAGCGTCAGGGATAAAAGAGACCCAGTACTTC.

This sequence joins TRBV2 and TRBJ1-1, with D maybe TRBD1 (6 bases). Trimming removed 6 bases from V and 7 bases from J, with 9 bases in between. CDR1 and CDR2 (germline): SNHLY, FYNNEI. The CDR3 is made up of 11 amino acids. The CDR3 nucleotides are TGTGCCAGCAGGAAACAGGGTGAAGCTTTCTTT. Protein product: CASRKQGEAFF.

The chain recombines TRBV7-8 with TRBJ1-2, with 9 bases lining up with TRBD1. V dropped 5 bases and J dropped 4; count of bases not matched to a gene: 11. Germline values: CDR1 SGHVS, CDR2 FQNEAQ. This CDR3 contains 16 residues. CDR3 bases: TGTGCCAGCAGCCACCGGGACAGGGTATTCCGCTATGGCTACACCTTC. As protein: CASSHRDRVFRYGYTF. The variable domain in full, with the rest retrieved from reference TRBV7-8 and TRBJ1-2, is GAGVSQSPRYKVAKRGQDVALRCDPISGHVSLFWYQQALGQGPEFLTYFQNEAQLDKSGLPSDRFFAERPEGSVSTLKIQRTQQEDSAVYLCASSHRDRVFRYGYTFGSGTRLTVV.

The chain couples TRBV4-1 to TRBJ1-2; D is undetermined. V lost 1 base, J lost 0 bases, and 12 bases lay in between. This CDR3 is built from 16 residues. Germline loops: CDR1 MGHRA, CDR2 YSYEKL. The CDR3 is CASSQASWGANYGYTF. The CDR3 coding sequence is TGCGCCAGCAGCCAAGCTTCCTGGGGAGCTAACTATGGCTACACCTTC.

A few counts support this clone. The rearrangement links TRBV27 to TRBJ1-5, with D hard to call. V lost 3 bases and J lost 0, with 6 bases in between. CDR3 length equals 14 residues. Germline CDR1 is MNHEY and CDR2 is SMNVEV (reference sequence). The CDR3 protein is CASSLSGSNQPQHF. The CDR3 DNA reads TGTGCCAGCAGTTTGAGTGGTAGCAATCAGCCCCAGCATTTT.

A few counts support this clone. The gene calls are TRBV19 and TRBJ2-5; 10 bases are shared with TRBD1. Per the germline V gene, CDR1 is LNHDA and CDR2 is SQIVND (reference sequence). The CDR3 sequence is 15 residues long. The J segment lost 4 bases and the V segment lost 5 bases, leaving 7 bases of the junction unmatched. CDR3 residues: CASSPPGQGLETQYF. In DNA form, the CDR3 reads TGTGCCAGTAGTCCACCGGGACAGGGGTTAGAGACCCAGTACTTC.

The chain links TRBV7-9 to TRBJ2-7, with 7 nucleotides matching TRBD2. Losses at the gene ends were 5 bases for V and 3 bases for J; bases not matched to a gene: 10. This CDR3 comprises 15 residues. The germline gives CDR1 SEHNR, CDR2 FQNEAQ (reference sequence). CDR3: CASSHQLTGGYEQYF. The DNA of the CDR3 is TGTGCCAGCAGCCACCAGTTAACGGGGGGCTACGAGCAGTACTTC.

The table lists this clone with a few counts. J is TRBJ1-1 and V is TRBV6-1; unclear D gene. The CDR3 totals 14 residues. In germline, CDR1 is MNHNS, CDR2 SASEGT. Trimming took off 7 bases at V and 1 base at J, with 13 bases between the two ends. The CDR3 spells CASNPGIENTEAFF. CDR3 DNA sequence: TGTGCCAGCAATCCCGGGATAGAGAACACTGAAGCTTTCTTT.

The chain couples TRBV5-4 to TRBJ1-1, with D possibly being TRBD1 (5 bases). Between the trimmed V and J ends, which lost 5 bases and 3 bases, there was a span of 20 bases. Germline loops: CDR1 SGHNT, CDR2 YYREEE (reference sequence). CDR3 length equals 16 residues. CDR3 amino acids: CASRSGEPQGYTEAFF. CDR3 coding DNA: TGTGCCAGCAGATCCGGAGAGCCCCAGGGCTACACTGAAGCTTTCTTT.

The chain employs TRBV18 and TRBJ1-2; tentatively, D is TRBD1 (6 bases). Trimming stripped 4 bases from V and 4 bases from J, with 10 bases between. In germline, CDR1 is KGHSH, CDR2 LQKENI. The CDR3 is 13 residues long. The CDR3 DNA sequence: TGTGCCAGCTCACTCCGGGACATCTATGGCTACACCTTC. It is translated as CASSLRDIYGYTF.

This chain uses TRBV7-2 with TRBJ2-5; D perhaps matches TRBD2 (6 bases). The germline V and J ends were trimmed by 4 bases and 5 bases, with 20 bases remaining between them. Germline V gene sequence: CDR1 SGHTA, CDR2 FQGNSA. This CDR3 spans 16 amino acids. CDR3 residues: CASSSEPRVGRETQYF. The CDR3 coding sequence is TGTGCCAGCAGCTCCGAGCCCAGGGTGGGGAGGGAGACCCAGTACTTC.

The genes are TRBV2 and TRBJ1-5, with D unclear. V lost 6 bases and J lost 1, with 7 bases in between. Germline V gene lookup returns CDR1 SNHLY and CDR2 FYNNEI. The CDR3 extends over 13 amino acids. The CDR3 loop is CASSLLSNQPQHF. In DNA form, the CDR3 reads TGTGCCAGCAGCCTTCTGAGCAATCAGCCCCAGCATTTT.

This chain joins TRBV10-2 and TRBJ1-6; D not resolved. Trimming took off 8 bases at V and 0 bases at J, with 8 bases between the two ends. Germline CDR1 is WSHSY and CDR2 is SAAADI. This CDR3 has 14 residues. The CDR3 reads CASGRSSYNSPLHF. DNA of the CDR3: TGCGCCAGCGGGCGTAGCTCCTATAATTCACCCCTCCACTTT.

This chain joins TRBV10-3 and TRBJ1-1; no clear D gene. Looked up from germline, CDR1 is ENHRY and CDR2 is SYGVKD. Trimming shortened V by 3 bases and J by 0 bases, and 11 bases separated the two germline ends. The CDR3 loop spans 15 amino acids. CDR3 nucleotide sequence: TGTGCCATCAGTGAAGGCAGGCCGTTGAACACTGAAGCTTTCTTT. Translation gives CAISEGRPLNTEAFF.

The V and J genes are TRBV11-3 and TRBJ2-1; 8 nucleotides line up with TRBD1. The CDR3 totals 16 residues. Trimming removed 5 bases from V and 7 bases from J; junction bases left unmatched: 13. The germline V gene has CDR1 SGHNT and CDR2 YENEEA. The CDR3 DNA sequence: TGTGCCAGCAGCCAAGGGGTGGCAGGGGGCCGGAATGAGCAGTTCTTC. This codes for CASSQGVAGGRNEQFF.

This rearrangement joins TRBV27 to TRBJ1-2, with D possibly TRBD1 on 6 matching bases. Germline lookup yields CDR1 MNHEY and CDR2 SMNVEV (reference sequence). The V end lost 7 bases, the J end lost 7 bases, and 19 bases lay between the germline ends. This CDR3 is built from 14 residues. Here the CDR3 DNA reads TGTGCCAGCAAGGTTTTGCAGGGGAAGGCTGGCTACACCTTC. Protein product: CASKVLQGKAGYTF.

Only a few counts were recorded for this clone. This chain joins TRBV4-3 and TRBJ1-5; the match to TRBD1 covers 7 bases. The junction had 4 bases not matched to a gene; V was cut back by 4 bases and J by 4 bases. The CDR3 consists of 14 residues. CDR1 is LGHNA and CDR2 is YSLEER in the germline V gene. The CDR3 loop is CASSPTGVNQPQHF. CDR3 coding DNA: TGCGCCAGCAGCCCAACAGGGGTAAATCAGCCCCAGCATTTT.

The chain employs TRBV10-3 and TRBJ1-2, with 9 bases identical to TRBD1. The CDR3 length is 13 residues. Trimming cost V 6 bases and J 8 bases; bases outside gene matches: 7. Germline CDR1 and CDR2: ENHRY and SYGVKD. This CDR3 is CAIRQGQGRGYTF. The CDR3, as DNA: TGTGCCATCAGACAGGGACAGGGACGGGGCTACACCTTC.

The chain links TRBV7-6 to TRBJ2-1, with TRBD2 identical over 14 bases. This CDR3 is built from 15 residues. Trimming cost V 5 bases and J 7 bases; bases outside gene matches: 4. Per the germline V gene, CDR1 is SGHVS and CDR2 is FNYEAQ. CDR3 protein: CASSAWTSGGNEQFF. The CDR3, as DNA: TGTGCCAGCAGCGCCTGGACTAGCGGGGGGAATGAGCAGTTCTTC. Full variable domain (missing parts from reference TRBV7-6 and TRBJ2-1): GAGVSQSPRYKVTKRGQDVALRCDPISGHVSLYWYRQALGQGPEFLTYFNYEAQQDKSGLPNDRFSAERPEGSISTLTIQRTEQRDSAMYRCASSAWTSGGNEQFFGPGTRLTVL.

The chain is built from TRBV6-5 and TRBJ2-7; a possible D gene is TRBD1 (6 bases). This CDR3 has 15 residues. Between the trimmed V and J ends, which lost 0 bases and 6 bases, there was a span of 15 bases. Germline CDR1 and CDR2: MNHEY and SVGAGI. The CDR3 DNA is TGTGCCAGCAGTTACTCGATGGGGGCCGAGGGCGAGCAGTACTTC. It is translated as CASSYSMGAEGEQYF.

V usage is TRBV7-2 and J usage is TRBJ2-5, with 8 bases matching TRBD2. The germline V gene encodes CDR1 SGHTA and CDR2 FQGNSA. The CDR3 extends over 16 amino acids. V was clipped by 0 bases and J by 2 bases; unmatched bases: 5. CDR3 nucleotide sequence: TGTGCCAGCAGCTTAGCGATCGGGGGGGCTCAAGAGACCCAGTACTTC. Translation gives CASSLAIGGAQETQYF.

The rearrangement links TRBV7-6 to TRBJ2-3; 10 positions match TRBD2. The CDR3 is made up of 17 amino acids. Germline V gene data show CDR1 as SGHVS and CDR2 as FNYEAQ. Trimming removed 3 bases from V and 3 bases from J; junction bases left unmatched: 9. CDR3 bases: TGTGCCAGCAGCTTCCCTCCCAATAGCGGGGGGACAGATACGCAGTATTTT. It yields the protein CASSFPPNSGGTDTQYF.

The CDR3 DNA reads TGTGCCACCAGCAGAGACAGGGTCGTTGGAAACACCATATATTTT. It yields the protein CATSRDRVVGNTIYF. The genes are TRBV15 and TRBJ1-3; D might be TRBD1 (5 bases). Trimming removed 0 bases from V and 3 bases from J, with 9 bases in between. The CDR3 is 15 residues long. CDR1 is LNHNV, CDR2 YYDKDF, per germline (reference sequence).

The chain couples TRBV19 to TRBJ1-2; D is undetermined. From germline, CDR1 is LNHDA and CDR2 SQIVND (reference sequence). The V end lost 5 bases, the J end lost 4 bases, and 11 bases lay between the germline ends. This CDR3 spans 13 amino acids. CDR3 in DNA: TGTGCCAGTAGTCTGAGCGAGGGCTATGGCTACACCTTC. It specifies CASSLSEGYGYTF.

V is TRBV6-5 and J is TRBJ2-7; possibly TRBD1 for D (5 bases). CDR3 length: 15 amino acids. With 6 bases removed from V and 0 bases from J, the gap between germline ends came to 15 bases. The V gene's germline CDR1 is MNHEY and CDR2 SVGAGI. CDR3 region: CASSPRQRSSYEQYF. The CDR3 nucleotides read TGTGCCAGCAGCCCTAGACAGCGAAGCTCCTACGAGCAGTACTTC.

The rearrangement links TRBV11-2 to TRBJ1-3, with no clear D. CDR1 SGHAT and CDR2 FQNNGV come from the germline V gene. CDR3 length: 13 residues. The V end was cut by 6 bases, the J end by 1 base, with 7 bases between. CDR3 region: CASSRSSGNTIYF. CDR3 DNA sequence: TGTGCCAGCAGTCGTTCGTCTGGAAACACCATATATTTT. Variable domain in full (rest from reference TRBV11-2 and TRBJ1-3): EAGVAQSPRYKIIEKRQSVAFWCNPISGHATLYWYQQILGQGPKLLIQFQNNGVVDDSQLPKDRFSAERLKGVDSTLKIQPAKLEDSAVYLCASSRSSGNTIYFGEGSWLTVV.